Presented here are 26 T cell receptor beta chains from one specimen sequenced in a study of blood T cell repertoires in COVID-19. Profiling relied on immunoSEQ multiplex PCR, and the TCRdb table lists in-frame clones only, not all of them. Of roughly 330,000 clones listed, around 87% are singletons. Sequenced: PBMCs or T cells enriched from blood (not recorded which). These receptors were collected from a woman younger than 45 who had recovered from COVID-19.

The chain has TRBV30 and TRBJ2-5; D is possibly TRBD2 (6 bases). In germline, CDR1 is GTSNPN, CDR2 SVGIG (reference sequence). The CDR3 totals 16 residues. Trimming took off 1 base at V and 0 bases at J, with 15 bases between the two ends. The CDR3 DNA reads TGTGCCTGGAGTGACCCGGGAGACTTATACCAAGAGACCCAGTACTTC. Translation gives CAWSDPGDLYQETQYF.

J is TRBJ2-3 and V is TRBV9, with 9 bases lining up with TRBD2. Germline V gene data show CDR1 as SGDLS and CDR2 as YYNGEE. The V gene end was trimmed by 0 bases and the J gene end by 6 bases; junction bases not matched to a gene: 8. The CDR3 sequence is 16 residues long. The CDR3 bases are TGTGCCAGCAGCGTAGAGGCGGGGGGGCGGACTGATACGCAGTATTTT. This codes for CASSVEAGGRTDTQYF.

The chain employs TRBV5-1 and TRBJ2-1, with 13 bases aligning to TRBD2. Germline values: CDR1 SGHRS, CDR2 YFSETQ. V shed 0 bases and J 3 bases; nucleotides not matched to a gene: 12. The CDR3 is made up of 20 amino acids. CDR3 nucleotides: TGCGCCAGCAGCTTGGAGGACCGGGGGACTAGCGGGGCCTTCTACAATGAGCAGTTCTTC. Its translation: CASSLEDRGTSGAFYNEQFF.

This sequence joins TRBV20-1 and TRBJ1-1; D uncertain. The germline V gene has CDR1 DFQATT and CDR2 SNEGSKA (reference sequence). The length of the CDR3 is 12 residues. Trimming cost V 6 bases and J 4 bases, with 12 bases left between them. As DNA, the CDR3 is TGCAGTGCCAGTGACAAGCTCACTGAAGCTTTCTTT. Amino acid sequence: CSASDKLTEAFF.

The CDR3: CASSQVGEGLFRDEQYF. The CDR3 DNA reads TGCGCCAGCAGCCAAGTGGGTGAGGGCCTTTTTCGCGACGAGCAGTACTTC. V gene TRBV4-1 combines with J gene TRBJ2-7; weak D call: TRBD2 (5 bases). The CDR3 totals 17 residues. With 1 base removed from V and 5 bases from J, the gap between germline ends came to 21 bases. Germline loops: CDR1 MGHRA, CDR2 YSYEKL.

The chain combines TRBV7-9 with TRBJ1-3, with D hard to call. Between the trimmed V and J ends, which lost 10 bases and 0 bases, there was a span of 13 bases. Germline loops: CDR1 SEHNR, CDR2 FQNEAQ (reference sequence). This CDR3 is 14 amino acids long. The CDR3 is CATLQQSSGNTIYF. The CDR3, as DNA: TGTGCCACTTTACAACAGAGCTCTGGAAACACCATATATTTT.

This clone was counted only a few times. J is TRBJ1-4 and V is TRBV28; 7 positions match TRBD1. The CDR3 has 15 amino acids. Germline V lookup: CDR1 MDHEN, CDR2 SYDVKM. V shed 5 bases and J 0 bases; nucleotides not matched to a gene: 3. The CDR3 DNA reads as TGTGCCAGCAGTGGCACAGGGGCAACTAATGAAAAACTGTTTTTT. Its translation: CASSGTGATNEKLFF.

This chain joins TRBV6-5 and TRBJ2-2; perhaps TRBD1 as D (6 bases). Germline V lookup: CDR1 MNHEY, CDR2 SVGAGI. V lost 2 bases and J lost 6, with 16 bases in between. The CDR3 is 16 residues long. CDR3 coding DNA: TGTGCCAGCAGTTACGTGGGGGCGACGGGTCCCGGGGAGCTGTTTTTT. Amino acid sequence: CASSYVGATGPGELFF.

This chain uses TRBV30 with TRBJ2-7; D possibly corresponds to TRBD2 (6 bases). This CDR3 region has 11 residues. Trimming stripped 5 bases from V and 5 bases from J, with 10 bases between. From germline, CDR1 is GTSNPN and CDR2 SVGIG (reference sequence). The CDR3 bases are TGTGCCTGGTCGTGGGGGGACGAGCAGTACTTC. Protein: CAWSWGDEQYF.

The gene calls are TRBV2 and TRBJ2-7; 11 positions match TRBD2. Germline V gives CDR1 SNHLY, CDR2 FYNNEI. The CDR3 consists of 17 residues. V trimming: 2 bases; J trimming: 9 bases; junction bases outside the gene matches: 15. The CDR3 loop is CASSELLAGAAPKAQYF. As DNA, the CDR3 is TGTGCCAGCAGTGAACTACTAGCGGGGGCCGCTCCTAAGGCGCAGTACTTC.

The genes are TRBV12-3 or TRBV12-4 and TRBJ1-1; D gene uncertain. This CDR3 is 13 amino acids long. With 3 bases removed from V and 0 bases from J, the gap between germline ends came to 5 bases. CDR3 residues: CASSLTMNTEAFF. The DNA for the CDR3 is TGTGCCAGCAGTTTGACTATGAACACTGAAGCTTTCTTT.

The chain links TRBV4-1 to TRBJ2-1; tentatively, D is TRBD1 (6 bases). Germline CDR1 is MGHRA and CDR2 is YSYEKL. Trimming stripped 1 base from V and 10 bases from J, with 14 bases between. The length of the CDR3 is 14 residues. This chain's CDR3 is CASSQALGAREQFF. The CDR3 nucleotides are TGCGCCAGCAGCCAAGCTCTGGGGGCAAGAGAGCAGTTCTTC.

V usage is TRBV3-1 (or the pseudogene TRBV3-2) and J usage is TRBJ2-7; TRBD2 matches at 7 bases. Per germline, CDR1 LGHDT and CDR2 YNNKEL (reference sequence). After removal of 0 bases from V and 4 bases from J, the junction contained 6 bases not matched to a gene. The CDR3 is 15 amino acids. The CDR3 protein is CASSQDNREGYEQYF. The CDR3, as DNA: TGTGCCAGCAGCCAAGATAATAGGGAGGGGTACGAGCAGTACTTC.

The V call is TRBV7-2, the J call TRBJ1-4, with TRBD1 matching 9 bases. CDR3 length: 16 residues. After removal of 3 bases from V and 7 bases from J, the junction contained 9 bases not matched to a gene. The germline V gene has CDR1 SGHTA and CDR2 FQGNSA. This chain's CDR3 is CASSFTSGQGPEKLFF. DNA for the CDR3: TGTGCCAGCAGCTTCACCTCCGGACAGGGGCCTGAAAAACTGTTTTTT. Drawing the rest from reference TRBV7-2 and TRBJ1-4, the complete variable domain is GAGVSQSPSNKVTEKGKDVELRCDPISGHTALYWYRQSLGQGLEFLIYFQGNSAPDKSGLPSDRFSAERTGGSVSTLTIQRTQQEDSAVYLCASSFTSGQGPEKLFFGSGTQLSVL.

The chain couples TRBV27 to TRBJ2-2, with 7 bases aligning to TRBD1. Trimming removed 4 bases from V and 0 bases from J; junction bases left unmatched: 5. Germline V gives CDR1 MNHEY, CDR2 SMNVEV (reference sequence). The CDR3 is 16 residues long. The DNA for the CDR3 is TGTGCCAGCAGTTCCACAGGGGAAGCGAACACCGGGGAGCTGTTTTTT. This encodes CASSSTGEANTGELFF.

This clone was picked up a small number of times. V usage is TRBV2 and J usage is TRBJ2-5; 7 nucleotides match TRBD1. The CDR3 has 15 amino acids. The germline V gene encodes CDR1 SNHLY and CDR2 FYNNEI. Losses at the gene ends were 9 bases for V and 2 bases for J; bases not matched to a gene: 12. In DNA form, the CDR3 reads TGTGCCAGTGGGGGCAGGGGGACGAGGCAAGAGACCCAGTACTTC. Its translation: CASGGRGTRQETQYF.

This chain links TRBV7-5 with TRBJ2-3; the tabulated D call, TRBD2, remains unverified against the DNA. TRBV7-5 corresponds to a pseudogene. CDR3 length: 11 amino acids. The CDR3 spells CARRPRGTQYF. CDR3 DNA: TGTGCCAGAAGGCCTCGGGGTACGCAGTATTTT.

The chain joins TRBV12-3 or TRBV12-4 to TRBJ1-2; D unresolved. The CDR3 contains 13 residues. V lost 5 bases to trimming and J lost 5 bases, with 12 bases between them. The CDR3 sequence: CASSLTGAYGYTF. CDR3 bases: TGTGCCAGCAGTCTGACGGGAGCATATGGCTACACCTTC.

The V and J genes are TRBV7-9 and TRBJ1-1; D not resolved. This CDR3 is built from 12 residues. Per the germline V gene, CDR1 is SEHNR and CDR2 is FQNEAQ (reference sequence). V lost 3 bases, J lost 2 bases, and 4 bases lay in between. CDR3 bases: TGTGCCAGCAGCTTTACAAACACTGAAGCTTTCTTT. The encoded protein is CASSFTNTEAFF.

This clone appeared a single time. Written as DNA, the CDR3 is TGTGCCAGCAGCCCCCGAGGAGCTATACGCGCAGATACGCAGTATTTT. It codes for CASSPRGAIRADTQYF. The gene calls are TRBV7-6 and TRBJ2-3; unclear D gene. Germline V gene lookup returns CDR1 SGHVS and CDR2 FNYEAQ. Trimming stripped 5 bases from V and 4 bases from J, with 19 bases between. The CDR3 has 16 residues.

V gene TRBV6-6 combines with J gene TRBJ1-3; D ambiguous. Germline CDR1 is MNHNY and CDR2 is SVGAGI (reference sequence). This CDR3 contains 15 residues. Trimming shortened V by 5 bases and J by 0 bases, and 11 bases separated the two germline ends. CDR3 sequence reads: CASSPWRGSGNTIYF. CDR3 nucleotides: TGTGCCAGCAGTCCTTGGCGGGGCTCTGGAAACACCATATATTTT.

This clone was seen a handful of times. The chain carries TRBV10-3 and TRBJ1-4, with 9 bases identical to TRBD1. The CDR3 is 16 amino acids. V was clipped by 0 bases and J by 10 bases; unmatched bases: 9. Looked up from germline, CDR1 is ENHRY and CDR2 is SYGVKD. CDR3 in amino acids: CAISESSGTGFGKLFF. The CDR3 region has the DNA TGTGCCATCAGTGAGTCCTCCGGGACAGGGTTCGGAAAACTGTTTTTT.

This clone appeared a single time. This chain links TRBV13 with TRBJ1-6; tentatively, D is TRBD1 (5 bases). Deletions cut 4 bases from V and 12 bases from J, with 13 bases between. The CDR3 length is 13 residues. The V gene's germline CDR1 is PRHDT and CDR2 FYEKMQ (reference sequence). The CDR3 region is CASSYNYRGPLHF. In DNA form, the CDR3 reads TGTGCCAGCAGCTATAACTATAGGGGACCCCTCCACTTT.

This clone was seen more than once but under ten times. The CDR3 sequence: CASSDRGGRFGNEQFF. CDR3 bases: TGTGCCAGCAGCGATAGAGGGGGCAGGTTCGGGAATGAGCAGTTCTTC. The chain employs TRBV7-8 and TRBJ2-1; 7 nucleotides align to TRBD1. This CDR3 spans 16 amino acids. V lost 5 bases and J lost 7; bases outside the gene matches: 14. CDR1 is SGHVS, CDR2 FQNEAQ, per germline.

The rearrangement uses TRBV9 and TRBJ2-3; the match to TRBD1 covers 8 bases. Germline V CDR1 and CDR2: SGDLS, YYNGEE. J was trimmed by 9 bases and V by 3 bases; bases with no gene match: 3. The CDR3 consists of 12 residues. The CDR3: CASSANRGTQYF. The DNA of the CDR3 is TGTGCCAGCAGCGCGAACAGGGGGACGCAGTATTTT. Supplemented by reference TRBV9 and TRBJ2-3, the full variable domain reads DSGVTQTPKHLITATGQRVTLRCSPRSGDLSVYWYQQSLDQGLQFLIQYYNGEERAKGNILERFSAQQFPDLHSELNLSSLELGDSALYFCASSANRGTQYFGPGTRLTVL.

The CDR3, as DNA: TGTGCCAGCAGTTCACGGGGGGTCAATGAAAAACTGTTTTTT. Translated: CASSSRGVNEKLFF. The gene calls are TRBV28 and TRBJ1-4, with D perhaps TRBD1 (5 bases). CDR1 MDHEN and CDR2 SYDVKM come from the germline V gene. This CDR3 contains 14 residues. Between the trimmed V and J ends, which lost 4 bases and 5 bases, there was a span of 11 bases.